This entry lists 25 T cell receptor beta chains sequenced from one sample in a study of cytomegalovirus exposure and HLA in healthy donors. In the PCR, 60 Vbeta and 13 Jbeta primers were used. The method was immunoSEQ multiplex PCR; TCRdb's version includes in-frame clones alone and lacks a portion of them. This repertoire shows 97,000 or so clones, 63% found once; its top ten account for around 4.8%. Sequencing was performed on PBMCs. These receptor sequences come from a human donor in good health.

The rearrangement uses TRBV27 and TRBJ1-2; 7 positions match TRBD1. CDR3 length equals 15 residues. Germline V gives CDR1 MNHEY, CDR2 SMNVEV (reference sequence). Trimming removed 4 bases from V and 0 bases from J; junction bases left unmatched: 5. The chain's CDR3 is CASSWTGEANYGYTF. The CDR3 DNA reads as TGTGCCAGCAGTTGGACAGGAGAAGCTAACTATGGCTACACCTTC.

As regards this clone: The sample holds other DNA sequences that translate to the same CDR3. The chain couples TRBV11-2 to TRBJ2-1; possible D gene TRBD2, 5 bases. CDR1 is SGHAT, CDR2 FQNNGV, per germline. The length of the CDR3 is 11 residues. V lost 5 bases to trimming and J lost 7 bases, with 6 bases between them. The CDR3 is CASSPGNEQFF. The CDR3 DNA reads as TGTGCCAGCAGCCCGGGGAATGAGCAGTTCTTC.

The V and J genes are TRBV6-1 and TRBJ1-5; the match to TRBD1 covers 7 bases. This CDR3 contains 15 residues. Germline CDR1 is MNHNS and CDR2 is SASEGT. J lost 2 bases, V lost 3 bases, and 4 bases had no gene match. CDR3 sequence (DNA): TGTGCCAGCAGTGACAGGGGGTGGGGCAATCAGCCCCAGCATTTT. Protein: CASSDRGWGNQPQHF.

The rearrangement links TRBV9 to TRBJ1-2, with TRBD1 as a possible D gene (6 bases). Germline CDR1 reads SGDLS; CDR2 reads YYNGEE. The germline V and J ends were trimmed by 3 bases and 0 bases, with 9 bases remaining between them. The CDR3 has 14 amino acids. Here the CDR3 reads CASSDEGANYGYTF. CDR3 nucleotide sequence: TGTGCCAGCAGCGACGAGGGGGCTAACTATGGCTACACCTTC.

This clone was recorded once. V gene TRBV4-1 combines with J gene TRBJ2-5; 10 bases align to TRBD2. The J call could be wrong; TRBJ2-7 is a better fit for the DNA end. The CDR3 length is 15 residues. In germline, CDR1 is MGHRA, CDR2 YSYEKL. The CDR3 DNA follows: TGCGCCAGCAGCCAGTCGCCTAGCGGGAGCTACGAGCAGTACTTC. Its translation: CASSQSPSGSYEQYF.

The sample holds a few counts of this clone. V usage is TRBV18 and J usage is TRBJ2-5; 11 bases match TRBD2. The CDR3 has 16 amino acids. Germline CDR1 KGHSH, CDR2 LQKENI. Germline trimming cut 3 bases from V and 5 bases from J; bases unmatched to any gene: 8. The CDR3 coding sequence is TGTGCCAGCTCACCGCGTAGCGGGAGGGCCGGGGAGACCCAGTACTTC. Translated, it gives CASSPRSGRAGETQYF.

Here the CDR3 reads CATRTSRTDTQYF. DNA of the CDR3: TGCGCCACCAGGACTAGCCGTACAGATACGCAGTATTTT. This chain links TRBV10-2 with TRBJ2-3; 8 bases agree with TRBD2. The CDR3 loop spans 13 amino acids. The germline V gene has CDR1 WSHSY and CDR2 SAAADI. V trimming: 10 bases; J trimming: 3 bases; junction bases outside the gene matches: 6.

This sequence joins TRBV6-1 and TRBJ1-1; a possible D gene is TRBD1 (6 bases). From germline, CDR1 is MNHNS and CDR2 SASEGT. V was pared by 4 bases and J by 2 bases, with 11 bases between. This CDR3 comprises 14 residues. The CDR3 region has the DNA TGTGCCAGCAGTGGGACAGCCGCAAACACTGAAGCTTTCTTT. Protein: CASSGTAANTEAFF.

In DNA, the CDR3 is TGCAGCGTTGGCGACATACTTAACTACGAGCAGTACTTC. Translating gives CSVGDILNYEQYF. This chain joins TRBV29-1 and TRBJ2-7; the D is unclear. The germline V gene encodes CDR1 SQVTM and CDR2 ANQGSEA. The CDR3 is 13 amino acids. The V end was cut by 4 bases, the J end by 3 bases, with 13 bases between.

V gene TRBV14 combines with J gene TRBJ2-6; 7 bases fit TRBD1. This CDR3 is 19 amino acids long. After removal of 4 bases from V and 3 bases from J, the junction contained 15 bases not matched to a gene. In germline, CDR1 is SGHDN, CDR2 FVKESK. As DNA, the CDR3 is TGTGCCAGCAGCCGGATGACAGGGAACCGTGGAGATGGGGCCAACGTCCTGACTTTC. Encoded protein: CASSRMTGNRGDGANVLTF.

This clone showed up just a few times. V gene TRBV14 combines with J gene TRBJ1-1; the match to TRBD1 covers 9 bases. The CDR3 loop spans 15 amino acids. The V segment lost 6 bases and the J segment 0 bases; nucleotides outside the gene matches: 5. Germline lookup yields CDR1 SGHDN and CDR2 FVKESK. The CDR3 sequence: CASRGGQGMNTEAFF. The CDR3 bases are TGTGCCAGCAGGGGAGGACAGGGGATGAACACTGAAGCTTTCTTT.

This clone was seen at least ten times. The rearrangement links TRBV5-1 to TRBJ2-7; 10 nucleotides line up with TRBD1. The junction had 11 bases not matched to a gene; V was cut back by 4 bases and J by 4 bases. CDR1 and CDR2 (germline): SGHRS, YFSETQ. This CDR3 has 16 residues. CDR3 loop: CASSRLPGQGSYEQYF. In DNA form, the CDR3 reads TGCGCCAGCAGCCGACTACCGGGACAGGGGAGTTACGAGCAGTACTTC. The variable domain in full, with the rest retrieved from reference TRBV5-1 and TRBJ2-7, is KAGVTQTPRYLIKTRGQQVTLSCSPISGHRSVSWYQQTPGQGLQFLFEYFSETQRNKGNFPGRFSGRQFSNSRSEMNVSTLELGDSALYLCASSRLPGQGSYEQYFGPGTRLTVT.

V gene TRBV29-1 combines with J gene TRBJ2-1, with TRBD2 matching over 10 bases. J gave up 7 bases and V 8 bases, and 17 bases lay outside the gene matches. There are 16 residues in the CDR3. Germline V gene data show CDR1 as SQVTM and CDR2 as ANQGSEA. The CDR3 sequence: CSMWTSGRSPGNEQFF. The DNA of the CDR3 is TGCAGCATGTGGACTAGCGGAAGGAGCCCTGGTAATGAGCAGTTCTTC.

This rearrangement joins TRBV29-1 to TRBJ2-5, with D tentatively TRBD1 (6 bases). V gave up 1 base and J gave up 5 bases, with 17 bases separating them. The CDR3 length is 15 residues. Germline CDR1 and CDR2: SQVTM and ANQGSEA. In nucleotides, the CDR3 is TGCAGCGTTGAAGCAGCCAGGGGCCGTGCCGAGACCCAGTACTTC. It codes for CSVEAARGRAETQYF.

This clone appeared once. The V call is TRBV5-1, the J call TRBJ1-3; 7 nucleotides agree with TRBD1. Germline loops: CDR1 SGHRS, CDR2 YFSETQ. Trimming cost V 1 base and J 0 bases; bases outside gene matches: 7. The CDR3 contains 17 residues. The CDR3 protein is CASSLWGQRSSGNTIYF. DNA of the CDR3: TGCGCCAGCAGCTTGTGGGGACAGCGGAGCTCTGGAAACACCATATATTTT.

This chain links TRBV4-1 with TRBJ2-1; 11 nucleotides agree with TRBD2. In germline, CDR1 is MGHRA, CDR2 YSYEKL. J was trimmed by 8 bases and V by 3 bases; bases with no gene match: 15. CDR3 length: 18 residues. CDR3 in DNA: TGCGCCAGCAGCCAGGCTCCCATAGCTAGCGGGAGGCGGGATGAGCAGTTCTTC. Amino acids: CASSQAPIASGRRDEQFF.

This clone has more than one count but fewer than ten. This CDR3 is CASSPKTMNTEAFF. In DNA, the CDR3 is TGTGCCAGCAGCCCGAAGACAATGAACACTGAAGCTTTCTTT. J is TRBJ1-1 and V is TRBV5-4; D is uncertain. Trimming removed 4 bases at V and 0 bases at J, with 10 bases between. This CDR3 is built from 14 residues. The germline V gene encodes CDR1 SGHNT and CDR2 YYREEE (reference sequence).

This clone has more than one count but fewer than ten. This chain uses TRBV30 with TRBJ1-2; 8 bases match TRBD1. V lost 0 bases and J lost 6; bases outside the gene matches: 6. The CDR3 has 14 residues. Germline V gene sequence: CDR1 GTSNPN, CDR2 SVGIG (reference sequence). The CDR3 sequence: CAWSVDRGIDGYTF. CDR3 DNA: TGTGCCTGGAGTGTCGACAGGGGTATCGATGGCTACACCTTC.

This chain joins TRBV2 and TRBJ2-5, with unresolved D. The CDR3 spans 13 residues. V was cut by 7 bases and J by 1 base, with 10 bases left in between. Germline V CDR1 and CDR2: SNHLY, FYNNEI. The CDR3 DNA reads as TGTGCCAGCATCCAGAAAACCCAAGAGACCCAGTACTTC. It translates to CASIQKTQETQYF.

This clone came up once. The J gene is TRBJ2-7, the V gene TRBV28, with D possibly matching TRBD1 (7 bases). This CDR3 comprises 15 residues. The V end was cut by 4 bases, the J end by 2 bases, with 15 bases between. Germline V gene lookup returns CDR1 MDHEN and CDR2 SYDVKM. The CDR3 DNA follows: TGTGCCAGCAGTTCCGGCGGGACAGATGCCTACGAGCAGTACTTC. Translated: CASSSGGTDAYEQYF.

This clone was observed a handful of times. The rearrangement uses TRBV30 and TRBJ1-3; D gene ambiguous. Deletions cut 3 bases from V and 0 bases from J, with 9 bases between. Germline CDR1 is GTSNPN and CDR2 is SVGIG (reference sequence). This CDR3 has 14 amino acids. Here the CDR3 DNA reads TGTGCCTGGAGGGGCGAGTTCTCTGGAAACACCATATATTTT. Protein sequence: CAWRGEFSGNTIYF.

This chain uses TRBV23-1 with TRBJ2-7; D remains unclear. TRBV23-1 is filed as an ORF, its function uncertain. The V gene lost 1 base and the J gene lost 2 bases, with 6 bases spanning the gap. This CDR3 has 13 residues. Written as DNA, the CDR3 is TGCGCCAGCAGTCAATTATGTCCCTACGAGCAGTACTTC. This sequence encodes CASSQLCPYEQYF.

The gene calls are TRBV10-2 and TRBJ2-3; 7 bases agree with TRBD2. CDR1 WSHSY and CDR2 SAAADI come from the germline V gene. Unmatched junction bases numbered 7, after V lost 11 bases and J lost 2 bases. This CDR3 has 13 residues. CDR3 residues: CAANGGFTDTQYF. The CDR3 DNA follows: TGCGCCGCCAACGGGGGGTTCACAGATACGCAGTATTTT.

The chain joins TRBV7-8 to TRBJ2-5; D remains unclear. Trimming cost V 6 bases and J 4 bases, with 6 bases left between them. The CDR3 is 11 residues long. CDR1 is SGHVS and CDR2 is FQNEAQ in the germline V gene. DNA of the CDR3: TGTGCCAGCAGGTCCGGAGAGACCCAGTACTTC. This codes for CASRSGETQYF.

CDR3 protein: CASSLGQVPYEQYF. The CDR3 nucleotides read TGTGCCAGCAGTTTGGGGCAGGTACCCTACGAGCAGTACTTC. This chain uses TRBV27 with TRBJ2-7, with a tentative D call TRBD1 (5 bases). The CDR3 is 14 residues long. V lost 3 bases to trimming and J lost 2 bases, with 11 bases between them. Germline values: CDR1 MNHEY, CDR2 SMNVEV (reference sequence).